This T cell receptor (beta chain) was recorded in a study of cytomegalovirus exposure and HLA in healthy donors. Study-wide results and limits: Researchers reported from a later analysis that most CMV-associated TCR beta chains appeared HLA-restricted. Among the sequence variants, a highly shared cluster was likely an artifact of sequencing. The study flagged some 170 TCR beta chains as cytomegalovirus-associated.

CDR1 and CDR2 from the germline V gene are SGHRS and YFSETQ. V was shortened by 0 bases and J by 4 bases, with 9 bases between the two germline ends. This CDR3 has 14 residues. The primer mix had 60 Vbeta and 13 Jbeta primers. The assay was immunoSEQ multiplex PCR, and TCRdb's table has in-frame clones only and misses some. The sample holds some 150,000 clones; around 79% are singletons and the top ten take 1.7%. Details on this clone: No antigen is known for it.

Unrecorded immune exposure was likely among donors, who were nominally healthy when sampled. This sequence originates from a woman aged 25 to 39 in good health and CMV-seronegative. The source material was PBMCs. V and J are TRBV5-1 and TRBJ2-3; D may be TRBD2 (6 bases). Written as DNA, the CDR3 is TGCGCCAGCAGCTTGGGCCCGGGGGCAGATACGCAGTATTTT. This codes for CASSLGPGADTQYF.